The clone carrying this T cell receptor beta chain has at least ten counts. Its specificity is not known. With 5 bases removed from V and 9 bases from J, the gap between germline ends came to 10 bases. This CDR3 comprises 11 residues. CDR1 is SGHDN, CDR2 FVKESK, per germline. This sample is part of a study of response to subunit inactivated influenza vaccine. Study-wide results and caveats: After each seasonal influenza vaccination, few new T cells are recruited, the authors suggested.

Using its own MiXCR run on the RT-PCR reads, TCRdb lists one record per CDR3 protein. This sample has 600,000 to 850,000 distinct CDR3 sequences; 14% occur once, and the top ten carry approximately 7.6%. The rearrangement links TRBV14 to TRBJ1-1, with D possibly being TRBD1 (5 bases). This receptor was obtained from a man aged 50-60 years who received an inactivated influenza vaccine. This specimen consisted of PBMCs from blood, obtained 14 to 15 days before vaccination. The CDR3 loop reads CASSKGPKAFF. The DNA for the CDR3 is TGTGCCAGCAGCAAGGGACCGAAAGCTTTCTTT.